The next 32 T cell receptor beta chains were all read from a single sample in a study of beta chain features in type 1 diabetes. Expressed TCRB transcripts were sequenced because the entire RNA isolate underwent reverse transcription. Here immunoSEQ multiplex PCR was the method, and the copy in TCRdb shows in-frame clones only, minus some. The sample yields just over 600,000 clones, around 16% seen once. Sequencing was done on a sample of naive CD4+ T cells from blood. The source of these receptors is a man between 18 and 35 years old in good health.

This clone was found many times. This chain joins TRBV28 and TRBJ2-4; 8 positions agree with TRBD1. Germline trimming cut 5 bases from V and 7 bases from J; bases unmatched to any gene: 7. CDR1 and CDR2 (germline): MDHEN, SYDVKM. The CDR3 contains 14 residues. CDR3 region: CASSLQDRVNIQYF. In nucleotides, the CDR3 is TGTGCCAGCAGTCTACAGGACAGGGTCAACATTCAGTACTTC.

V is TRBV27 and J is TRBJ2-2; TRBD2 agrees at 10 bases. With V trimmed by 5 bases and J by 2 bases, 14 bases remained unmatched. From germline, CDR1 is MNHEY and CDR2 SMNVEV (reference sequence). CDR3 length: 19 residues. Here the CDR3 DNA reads TGTGCCAGCAGTCCCCCGGGGTTAGCGGGAGGCCGAAACACCGGGGAGCTGTTTTTT. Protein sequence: CASSPPGLAGGRNTGELFF.

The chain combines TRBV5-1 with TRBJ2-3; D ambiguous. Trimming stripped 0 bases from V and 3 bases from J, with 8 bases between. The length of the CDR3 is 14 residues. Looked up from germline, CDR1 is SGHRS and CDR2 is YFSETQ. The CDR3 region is CASSLAPSTDTQYF. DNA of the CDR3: TGCGCCAGCAGCTTGGCCCCTAGTACAGATACGCAGTATTTT.

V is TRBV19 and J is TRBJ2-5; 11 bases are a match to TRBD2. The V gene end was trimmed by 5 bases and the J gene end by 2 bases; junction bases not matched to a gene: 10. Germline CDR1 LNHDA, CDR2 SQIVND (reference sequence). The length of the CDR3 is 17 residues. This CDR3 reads CASSLRPLAGGQETQYF. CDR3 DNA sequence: TGTGCCAGTAGTCTACGTCCTCTAGCGGGAGGTCAAGAGACCCAGTACTTC.

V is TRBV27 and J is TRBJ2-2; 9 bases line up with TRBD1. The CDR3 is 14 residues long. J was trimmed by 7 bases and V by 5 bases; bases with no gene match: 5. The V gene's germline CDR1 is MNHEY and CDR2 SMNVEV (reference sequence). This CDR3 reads CASSRQGEDGELFF. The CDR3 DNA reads TGTGCCAGCAGTCGACAGGGGGAGGACGGGGAGCTGTTTTTT.

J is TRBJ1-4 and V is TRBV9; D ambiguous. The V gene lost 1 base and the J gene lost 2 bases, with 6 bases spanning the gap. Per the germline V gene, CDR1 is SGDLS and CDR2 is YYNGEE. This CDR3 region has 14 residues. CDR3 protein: CASSVTGTNEKLFF. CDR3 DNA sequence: TGTGCCAGCAGCGTAACTGGGACTAATGAAAAACTGTTTTTT. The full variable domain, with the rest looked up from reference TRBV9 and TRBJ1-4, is DSGVTQTPKHLITATGQRVTLRCSPRSGDLSVYWYQQSLDQGLQFLIQYYNGEERAKGNILERFSAQQFPDLHSELNLSSLELGDSALYFCASSVTGTNEKLFFGSGTQLSVL.

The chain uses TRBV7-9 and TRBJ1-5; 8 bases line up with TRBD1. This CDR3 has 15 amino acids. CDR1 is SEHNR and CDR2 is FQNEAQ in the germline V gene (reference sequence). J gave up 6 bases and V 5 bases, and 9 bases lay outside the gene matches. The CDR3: CASSNDQGATQPQHF. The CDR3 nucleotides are TGTGCCAGCAGCAATGACCAGGGGGCAACTCAGCCCCAGCATTTT.

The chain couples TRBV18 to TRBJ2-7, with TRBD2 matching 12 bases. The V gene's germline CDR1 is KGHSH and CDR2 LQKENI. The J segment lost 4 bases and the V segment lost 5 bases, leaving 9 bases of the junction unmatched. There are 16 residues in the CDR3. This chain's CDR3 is CASSSQETSGSYEQYF. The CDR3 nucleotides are TGTGCCAGCTCATCGCAAGAGACTAGCGGGAGTTACGAGCAGTACTTC.

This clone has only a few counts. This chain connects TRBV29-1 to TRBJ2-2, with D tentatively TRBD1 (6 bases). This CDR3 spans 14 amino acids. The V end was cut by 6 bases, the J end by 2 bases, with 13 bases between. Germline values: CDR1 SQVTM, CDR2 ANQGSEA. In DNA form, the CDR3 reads TGCAGCGTCGCATTGACAGGAAACACCGGGGAGCTGTTTTTT. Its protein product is CSVALTGNTGELFF.

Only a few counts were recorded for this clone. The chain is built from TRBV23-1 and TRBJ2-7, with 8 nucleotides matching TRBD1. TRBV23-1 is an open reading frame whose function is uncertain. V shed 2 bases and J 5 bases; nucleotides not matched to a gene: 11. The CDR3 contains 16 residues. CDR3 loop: CASSQTPGQDFNEQYF. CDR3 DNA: TGCGCCAGCAGTCAAACCCCGGGACAGGATTTCAACGAGCAGTACTTC.

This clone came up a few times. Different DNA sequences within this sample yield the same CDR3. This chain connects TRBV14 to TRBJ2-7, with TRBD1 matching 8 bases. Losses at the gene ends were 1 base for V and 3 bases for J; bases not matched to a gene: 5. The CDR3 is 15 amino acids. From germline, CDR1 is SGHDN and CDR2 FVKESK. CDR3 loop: CASSQAGTGSYEQYF. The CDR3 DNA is TGTGCCAGCAGCCAAGCGGGGACAGGCAGCTACGAGCAGTACTTC.

In DNA form, the CDR3 reads TGTGCCAGCAGCTTAGATGACCGGGAACTGTTTTTT. Translation: CASSLDDRELFF. The rearrangement uses TRBV11-2 and TRBJ1-4; D uncertain. Germline CDR1 reads SGHAT; CDR2 reads FQNNGV. The CDR3 is 12 residues long. Trimming removed 0 bases at V and 12 bases at J, with 8 bases between.

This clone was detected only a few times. CDR3 sequence: CAWTGGPRGSPLHF. DNA for the CDR3: TGTGCCTGGACAGGGGGCCCAAGGGGTTCACCCCTCCACTTT. The chain employs TRBV30 and TRBJ1-6; TRBD1 matches at 8 bases. V shed 4 bases and J 9 bases; nucleotides not matched to a gene: 8. The CDR3 extends over 14 amino acids. Germline V CDR1 and CDR2: GTSNPN, SVGIG (reference sequence).

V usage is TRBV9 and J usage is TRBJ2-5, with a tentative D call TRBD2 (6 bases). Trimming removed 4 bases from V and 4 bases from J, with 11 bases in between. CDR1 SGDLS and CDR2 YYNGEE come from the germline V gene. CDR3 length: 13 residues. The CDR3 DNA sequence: TGTGCCAGCAGCACCCAGGGAGGAGAGACCCAGTACTTC. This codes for CASSTQGGETQYF. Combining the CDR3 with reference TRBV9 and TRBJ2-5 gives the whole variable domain DSGVTQTPKHLITATGQRVTLRCSPRSGDLSVYWYQQSLDQGLQFLIQYYNGEERAKGNILERFSAQQFPDLHSELNLSSLELGDSALYFCASSTQGGETQYFGPGTRLLVL.

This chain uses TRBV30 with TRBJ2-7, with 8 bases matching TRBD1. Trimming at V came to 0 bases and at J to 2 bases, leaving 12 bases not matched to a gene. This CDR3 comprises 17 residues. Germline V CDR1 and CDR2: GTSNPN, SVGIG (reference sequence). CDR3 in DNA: TGTGCCTGGAGTGTACGTCTTGGACAGGGACGAACCTACGAGCAGTACTTC. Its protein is CAWSVRLGQGRTYEQYF.

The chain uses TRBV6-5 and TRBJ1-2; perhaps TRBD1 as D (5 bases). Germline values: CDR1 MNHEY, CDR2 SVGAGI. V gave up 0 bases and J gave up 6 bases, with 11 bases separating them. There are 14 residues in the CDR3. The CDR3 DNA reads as TGTGCCAGCAGTTACTCCCCGGGGGATCATGGCTACACCTTC. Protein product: CASSYSPGDHGYTF.

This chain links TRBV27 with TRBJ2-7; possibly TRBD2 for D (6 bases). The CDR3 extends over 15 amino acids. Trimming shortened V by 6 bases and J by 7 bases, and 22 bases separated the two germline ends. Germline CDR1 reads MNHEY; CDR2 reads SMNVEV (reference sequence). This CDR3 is CASRSLGLAKGEQYF. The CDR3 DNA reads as TGTGCCAGCAGATCCTTGGGACTCGCCAAGGGTGAGCAGTACTTC.

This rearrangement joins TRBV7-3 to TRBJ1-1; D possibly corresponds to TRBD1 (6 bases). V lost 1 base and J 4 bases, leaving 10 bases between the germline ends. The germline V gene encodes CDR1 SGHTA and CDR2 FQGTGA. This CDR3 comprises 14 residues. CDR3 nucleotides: TGTGCCAGCAGCTTAAACAGGGTGGGCACTGAAGCTTTCTTT. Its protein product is CASSLNRVGTEAFF. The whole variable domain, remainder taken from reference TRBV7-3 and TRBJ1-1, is GAGVSQTPSNKVTEKGKYVELRCDPISGHTALYWYRQSLGQGPEFLIYFQGTGAADDSGLPNDRFFAVRPEGSVSTLKIQRTERGDSAVYLCASSLNRVGTEAFFGQGTRLTVV.

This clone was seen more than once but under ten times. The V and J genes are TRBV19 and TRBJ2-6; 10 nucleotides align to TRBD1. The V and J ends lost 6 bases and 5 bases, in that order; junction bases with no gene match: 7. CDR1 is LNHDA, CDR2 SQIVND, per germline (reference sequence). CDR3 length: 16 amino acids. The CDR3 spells CASRDRGRGRANVLTF. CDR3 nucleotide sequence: TGTGCCAGTAGAGACAGGGGGCGCGGTAGGGCCAACGTCCTGACTTTC.

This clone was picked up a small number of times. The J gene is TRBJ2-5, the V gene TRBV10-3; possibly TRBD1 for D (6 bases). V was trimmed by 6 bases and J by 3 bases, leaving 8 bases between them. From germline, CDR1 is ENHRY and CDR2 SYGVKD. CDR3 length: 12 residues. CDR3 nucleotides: TGTGCCATCAGCAACAGGGAAGAGACCCAGTACTTC. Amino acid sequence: CAISNREETQYF.

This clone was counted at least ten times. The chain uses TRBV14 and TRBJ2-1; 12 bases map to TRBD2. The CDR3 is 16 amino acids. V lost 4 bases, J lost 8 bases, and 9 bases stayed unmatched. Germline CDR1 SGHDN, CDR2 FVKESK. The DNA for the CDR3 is TGTGCCAGCAGCCTCCCCGGACTAGCGGGAAGGCATGAGCAGTTCTTC. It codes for CASSLPGLAGRHEQFF.

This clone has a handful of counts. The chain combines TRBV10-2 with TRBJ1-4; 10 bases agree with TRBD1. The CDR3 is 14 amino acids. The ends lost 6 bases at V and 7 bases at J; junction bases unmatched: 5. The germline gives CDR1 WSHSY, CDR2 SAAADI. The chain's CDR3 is CASRQTGGLEKLFF. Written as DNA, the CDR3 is TGCGCCAGCAGACAGACAGGGGGCCTTGAAAAACTGTTTTTT.

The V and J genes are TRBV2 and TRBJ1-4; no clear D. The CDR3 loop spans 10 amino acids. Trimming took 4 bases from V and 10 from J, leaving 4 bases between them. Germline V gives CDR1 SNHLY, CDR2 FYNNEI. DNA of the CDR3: TGTGCCAGCAGTGTAGGAAAACTGTTTTTT. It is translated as CASSVGKLFF.

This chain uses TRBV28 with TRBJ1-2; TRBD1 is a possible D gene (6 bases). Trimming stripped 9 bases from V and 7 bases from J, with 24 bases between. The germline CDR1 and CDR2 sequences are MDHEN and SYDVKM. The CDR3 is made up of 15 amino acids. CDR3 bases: TGTGCCAGTAGTCTAGGAGGGGGGAAAGCTGCTGGCTACACCTTC. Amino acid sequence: CASSLGGGKAAGYTF.

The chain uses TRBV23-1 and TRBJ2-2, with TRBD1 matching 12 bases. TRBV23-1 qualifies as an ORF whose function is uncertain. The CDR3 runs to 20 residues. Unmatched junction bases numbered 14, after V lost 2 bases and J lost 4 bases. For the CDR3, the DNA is TGCGCCAGCAGTCAACCCGAAAGGGCCGGGACAGGGGGCGGCACCGGGGAGCTGTTTTTT. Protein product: CASSQPERAGTGGGTGELFF.

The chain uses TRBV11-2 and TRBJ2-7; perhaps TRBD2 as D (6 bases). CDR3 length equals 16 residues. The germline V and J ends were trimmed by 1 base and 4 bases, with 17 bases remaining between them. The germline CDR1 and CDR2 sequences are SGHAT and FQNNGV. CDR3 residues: CASSLVRGVSPYEQYF. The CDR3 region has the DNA TGTGCCAGCAGCTTAGTGCGGGGAGTTAGCCCGTACGAGCAGTACTTC.

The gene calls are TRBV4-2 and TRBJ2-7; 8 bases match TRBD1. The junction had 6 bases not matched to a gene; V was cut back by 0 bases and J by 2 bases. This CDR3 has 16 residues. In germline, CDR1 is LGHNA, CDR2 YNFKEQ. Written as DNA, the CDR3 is TGTGCCAGCAGCCAAGATGGTACAGGGGGGCCCTACGAGCAGTACTTC. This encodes CASSQDGTGGPYEQYF.

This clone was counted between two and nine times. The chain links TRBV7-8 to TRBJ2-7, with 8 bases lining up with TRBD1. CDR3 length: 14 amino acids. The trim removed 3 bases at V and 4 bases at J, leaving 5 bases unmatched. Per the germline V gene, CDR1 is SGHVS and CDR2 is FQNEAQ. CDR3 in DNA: TGTGCCAGCAGCTTCCGGGACAGGACATACGAGCAGTACTTC. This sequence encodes CASSFRDRTYEQYF.

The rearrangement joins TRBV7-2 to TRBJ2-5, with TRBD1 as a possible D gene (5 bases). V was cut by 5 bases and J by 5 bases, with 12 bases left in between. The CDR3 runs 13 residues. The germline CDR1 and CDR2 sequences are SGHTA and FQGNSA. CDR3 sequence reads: CASSPGFGETQYF. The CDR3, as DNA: TGTGCCAGCAGCCCAGGGTTTGGGGAGACCCAGTACTTC. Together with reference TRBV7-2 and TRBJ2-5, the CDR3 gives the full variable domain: GAGVSQSPSNKVTEKGKDVELRCDPISGHTALYWYRQSLGQGLEFLIYFQGNSAPDKSGLPSDRFSAERTGGSVSTLTIQRTQQEDSAVYLCASSPGFGETQYFGPGTRLLVL.

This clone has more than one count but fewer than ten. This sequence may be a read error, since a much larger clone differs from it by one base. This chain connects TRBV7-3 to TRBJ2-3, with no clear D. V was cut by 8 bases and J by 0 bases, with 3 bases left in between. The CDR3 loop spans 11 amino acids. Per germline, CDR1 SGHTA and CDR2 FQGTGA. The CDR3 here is CASGSTDTQYF. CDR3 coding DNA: TGTGCCAGCGGCAGCACAGATACGCAGTATTTT.

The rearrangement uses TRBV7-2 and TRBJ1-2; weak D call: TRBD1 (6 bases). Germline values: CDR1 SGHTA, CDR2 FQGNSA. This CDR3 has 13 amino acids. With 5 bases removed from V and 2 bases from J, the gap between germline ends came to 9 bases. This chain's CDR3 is CASSTDRNYGYTF. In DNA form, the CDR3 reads TGTGCCAGCAGCACCGACAGGAACTATGGCTACACCTTC.

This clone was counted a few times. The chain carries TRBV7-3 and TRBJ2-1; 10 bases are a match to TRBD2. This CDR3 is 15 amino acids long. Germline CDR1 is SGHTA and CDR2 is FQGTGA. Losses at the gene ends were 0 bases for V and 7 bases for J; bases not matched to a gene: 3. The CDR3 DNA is TGTGCCAGCAGCTTAACGGCTAGCGGGAGAAATGAGCAGTTCTTC. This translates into CASSLTASGRNEQFF.